These 29 T cell receptor beta chains share one sample of origin, sequenced in a study of shared clonotypes between healthy human individuals. Only in-frame clones appear in the TCRdb table, and some are missing; sequencing was by immunoSEQ multiplex PCR. The sample lists about 2 million clones, about 95% occurring once. Sequenced: naive CD4+ T cells sorted from blood. Specified subset: CD45RA+ positively selected. Receptors originate from a man younger than 35 in good health.

The chain employs TRBV6-1 and TRBJ1-5, with 10 bases aligning to TRBD1. The CDR3 runs to 16 residues. Per the germline V gene, CDR1 is MNHNS and CDR2 is SASEGT. The V segment lost 3 bases and the J segment 1 base; nucleotides outside the gene matches: 3. The CDR3 coding sequence is TGTGCCAGCAGTGAGACAGGGGGCTTGAGCAATCAGCCCCAGCATTTT. Encoded protein: CASSETGGLSNQPQHF.

The CDR3 protein is CASSLVLGARGNTIYF. As DNA, the CDR3 is TGTGCCAGCAGCTTAGTGTTGGGGGCGCGGGGAAACACCATATATTTT. V gene TRBV11-3 combines with J gene TRBJ1-3; a possible D gene is TRBD1 (6 bases). The CDR3 loop spans 16 amino acids. V was trimmed by 1 base and J by 4 bases, leaving 14 bases between them. The V gene's germline CDR1 is SGHNT and CDR2 YENEEA. The entire variable domain, with the rest obtained from reference TRBV11-3 and TRBJ1-3, is as follows: EAGVVQSPRYKIIEKKQPVAFWCNPISGHNTLYWYLQNLGQGPELLIRYENEEAVDDSQLPKDRFSAERLKGVDSTLKIQPAELGDSAVYLCASSLVLGARGNTIYFGEGSWLTVV.

The V and J genes are TRBV5-4 and TRBJ2-5; D might be TRBD1 or TRBD2, each matching 5 bases. CDR1 is SGHNT, CDR2 YYREEE, per germline (reference sequence). V lost 0 bases and J 1 base, leaving 16 bases between the germline ends. The CDR3 loop spans 17 amino acids. CDR3 sequence reads: CASSLGEVRGGQETQYF. The CDR3 coding sequence is TGTGCCAGCAGCTTGGGAGAAGTTCGTGGGGGCCAAGAGACCCAGTACTTC.

This chain joins TRBV9 and TRBJ2-2; possibly TRBD2 for D (5 bases). This CDR3 is 14 amino acids long. The germline gives CDR1 SGDLS, CDR2 YYNGEE. Between the trimmed V and J ends, which lost 4 bases and 1 base, there was a span of 8 bases. CDR3 DNA: TGTGCCAGCAGCCCAGGACTGAACACCGGGGAGCTGTTTTTT. This gives the protein CASSPGLNTGELFF.

V gene TRBV30 combines with J gene TRBJ2-3; D remains ambiguous. V shed 2 bases and J shed 2 bases, with 11 bases lying between them. This CDR3 has 14 residues. Germline loops: CDR1 GTSNPN, CDR2 SVGIG (reference sequence). The CDR3 reads CAWSLNSYTDTQYF. The CDR3 DNA follows: TGTGCCTGGAGTCTAAACTCGTACACAGATACGCAGTATTTT.

The chain couples TRBV9 to TRBJ2-1; D is unclear. Trimming took off 3 bases at V and 5 bases at J, with 9 bases between the two ends. The CDR3 loop spans 13 amino acids. Germline assignment: CDR1 SGDLS and CDR2 YYNGEE. The CDR3 DNA reads as TGTGCCAGCAGCGGAGCCCGGGACAATGAGCAGTTCTTC. Protein sequence: CASSGARDNEQFF.

With respect to this clone: This CDR3 is also generated by other DNA sequences in the sample. The chain joins TRBV10-3 to TRBJ2-3; D is perhaps TRBD2 (6 bases). V was shortened by 2 bases and J by 0 bases, with 9 bases between the two germline ends. CDR3 length equals 15 residues. Germline V lookup: CDR1 ENHRY, CDR2 SYGVKD. CDR3 sequence (DNA): TGTGCCATCAGTGAGGCGGGGCGGAGCACAGATACGCAGTATTTT. As protein: CAISEAGRSTDTQYF.

In DNA form, the CDR3 reads TGTGCCAGCTCACGTACAGGGGGCGCATCATACGAGCAGTACTTC. The encoded protein is CASSRTGGASYEQYF. The chain links TRBV18 to TRBJ2-7; 9 nucleotides align to TRBD1. V shed 4 bases, J shed 4 bases, and the junction held 8 bases outside the gene matches. There are 15 residues in the CDR3. From germline, CDR1 is KGHSH and CDR2 LQKENI.

The chain recombines TRBV7-8 with TRBJ2-7; 14 bases line up with TRBD2. Germline-derived CDR1 and CDR2 are SGHVS and FQNEAQ. The CDR3 runs 14 residues. The junction had 4 bases not matched to a gene; V was cut back by 6 bases and J by 6 bases. The CDR3 reads CASSAGTSGSEQYF. CDR3 nucleotide sequence: TGTGCCAGCAGTGCCGGGACTAGCGGGAGCGAGCAGTACTTC.

This clone has more than one count but fewer than ten. Other nucleotide sequences from this sample produce the same CDR3. The CDR3 protein is CASSIQGNTEAFF. CDR3 in DNA: TGTGCCAGTAGTATACAGGGGAACACTGAAGCTTTCTTT. This rearrangement joins TRBV19 to TRBJ1-1; tentative D call: TRBD1 (5 bases). The germline CDR1 and CDR2 sequences are LNHDA and SQIVND (reference sequence). This CDR3 has 13 residues. The V end was cut by 2 bases, the J end by 1 base, with 5 bases between.

The J gene is TRBJ2-7, the V gene TRBV28; no reliable D call. CDR3 length equals 14 residues. Germline V gene lookup returns CDR1 MDHEN and CDR2 SYDVKM. V was trimmed by 2 bases and J by 5 bases, leaving 13 bases between them. The DNA of the CDR3 is TGTGCCAGCAGTTTAGGTCCGGCCATCAACGAGCAGTACTTC. Translation: CASSLGPAINEQYF.

The chain couples TRBV11-1 to TRBJ1-1; D not resolved. Germline V CDR1 and CDR2: SGHAT, FQDESV (reference sequence). The CDR3 extends over 11 amino acids. Trimming stripped 7 bases from V and 4 bases from J, with 7 bases between. CDR3 DNA: TGTGCCAGCATTGGGATCACTGAAGCTTTCTTT. Protein sequence: CASIGITEAFF.

The chain combines TRBV7-2 with TRBJ2-5; D possibly matches TRBD1 or TRBD2 (6 bases each). Germline V gives CDR1 SGHTA, CDR2 FQGNSA. This CDR3 contains 13 residues. V dropped 5 bases and J dropped 2 bases, with 9 bases sitting between them. CDR3 nucleotides: TGTGCCAGCAGCCGGGGGCGACAAGAGACCCAGTACTTC. As protein: CASSRGRQETQYF.

This clone showed up just once. The V gene is TRBV9, the J gene TRBJ2-5, with TRBD2 identical over 12 bases. Germline CDR1 is SGDLS and CDR2 is YYNGEE. There are 17 residues in the CDR3. V shed 0 bases, J shed 1 base, and the junction held 4 bases outside the gene matches. CDR3 amino acids: CASSVAASGGAQETQYF. The CDR3 nucleotides read TGTGCCAGCAGCGTAGCGGCTAGCGGGGGGGCCCAAGAGACCCAGTACTTC.

The V and J genes are TRBV13 and TRBJ1-3; no clear D. The CDR3 is made up of 13 amino acids. The V gene lost 9 bases and the J gene lost 0 bases, with 9 bases spanning the gap. Germline CDR1 PRHDT, CDR2 FYEKMQ (reference sequence). Here the CDR3 reads CASRLSSGNTIYF. CDR3 in DNA: TGTGCCAGTCGTCTGAGCTCTGGAAACACCATATATTTT.

In its sample, this clone was seen once. The V gene is TRBV5-1, the J gene TRBJ2-2, with D tentatively TRBD2 (6 bases). With 4 bases removed from V and 2 bases from J, the gap between germline ends came to 12 bases. Per the germline V gene, CDR1 is SGHRS and CDR2 is YFSETQ. CDR3 size: 15 residues. This CDR3 is CASSPGLQNTGELFF. CDR3 nucleotides: TGCGCCAGCAGCCCGGGACTCCAAAACACCGGGGAGCTGTTTTTT.

The chain has TRBV6-6 and TRBJ2-5, with 12 bases that match TRBD1. In germline, CDR1 is MNHNY, CDR2 SVGAGI (reference sequence). The CDR3 contains 16 residues. V shed 5 bases and J 4 bases; nucleotides not matched to a gene: 8. The chain's CDR3 is CASSAGDRGLRETQYF. The CDR3 coding sequence is TGTGCCAGCAGTGCCGGGGACAGGGGGCTTCGAGAGACCCAGTACTTC.

A word on this clone: This sample also contains other DNA sequences that code for the same CDR3. V gene TRBV29-1 combines with J gene TRBJ2-3; 13 nucleotides align to TRBD2. The germline V gene has CDR1 SQVTM and CDR2 ANQGSEA. The CDR3 consists of 15 residues. V lost 4 bases and J lost 3; bases outside the gene matches: 4. The CDR3 loop is CSVAQTSGGTDTQYF. The DNA of the CDR3 is TGCAGCGTTGCACAGACTAGCGGGGGGACAGATACGCAGTATTTT.

The chain is built from TRBV5-4 and TRBJ2-5; D call uncertain. With 1 base removed from V and 5 bases from J, the gap between germline ends came to 6 bases. There are 12 residues in the CDR3. CDR1 is SGHNT, CDR2 YYREEE, per germline (reference sequence). The CDR3 reads CASSLNVETQYF. In DNA, the CDR3 is TGTGCCAGCAGCTTGAACGTCGAGACCCAGTACTTC.

The chain links TRBV10-3 to TRBJ2-7; D is ambiguous. Per germline, CDR1 ENHRY and CDR2 SYGVKD. Trimming stripped 6 bases from V and 1 base from J, with 7 bases between. The CDR3 has 12 amino acids. The CDR3 DNA reads TGTGCCATCAGCCAAGCATCCTACGAGCAGTACTTC. Residues: CAISQASYEQYF.

The sample holds one count of this clone. The chain carries TRBV5-1 and TRBJ2-7; D might be TRBD1 or TRBD2, each matching 5 bases. Germline assignment: CDR1 SGHRS and CDR2 YFSETQ. V lost 1 base and J 2 bases, leaving 10 bases between the germline ends. The CDR3 is 14 residues long. The CDR3 here is CASSLQWDPYEQYF. CDR3 nucleotides: TGCGCCAGCAGCTTGCAATGGGACCCCTACGAGCAGTACTTC.

With respect to this clone: This same CDR3 is encoded by further DNA sequences in the sample. This chain uses TRBV6-5 with TRBJ1-1; D is unresolved. The CDR3 is made up of 13 amino acids. Germline-derived CDR1 and CDR2 are MNHEY and SVGAGI. V lost 3 bases to trimming and J lost 2 bases, with 7 bases between them. CDR3 region: CASSYMTNTEAFF. The CDR3 coding sequence is TGTGCCAGCAGTTATATGACCAACACTGAAGCTTTCTTT.

The chain links TRBV5-1 to TRBJ2-1, with TRBD2 as a possible D gene (5 bases). CDR3 length: 16 residues. Germline values: CDR1 SGHRS, CDR2 YFSETQ. V was cut by 0 bases and J by 0 bases, with 10 bases left in between. CDR3: CASSLDGGSSYNEQFF. The CDR3 DNA reads as TGCGCCAGCAGCTTGGATGGTGGGAGCTCCTACAATGAGCAGTTCTTC.

The chain joins TRBV5-4 to TRBJ2-5; perhaps D is TRBD1 or TRBD2 (6 bases each). This CDR3 region has 15 residues. Germline V gene sequence: CDR1 SGHNT, CDR2 YYREEE (reference sequence). Deletions cut 4 bases from V and 4 bases from J, with 17 bases between. The chain's CDR3 is CASSVSGARGETQYF. DNA of the CDR3: TGTGCCAGCAGCGTATCGGGGGCGCGGGGAGAGACCCAGTACTTC. The full variable domain, with the rest looked up from reference TRBV5-4 and TRBJ2-5, is ETGVTQSPTHLIKTRGQQVTLRCSSQSGHNTVSWYQQALGQGPQFIFQYYREEENGRGNFPPRFSGLQFPNYSSELNVNALELDDSALYLCASSVSGARGETQYFGPGTRLLVL.

The CDR3 DNA is TGTGCCAGCAGTCCCCGACAGTTCAATCAGCCCCAGCATTTT. This sequence encodes CASSPRQFNQPQHF. This chain connects TRBV6-5 to TRBJ1-5; tentative D call: TRBD1 (5 bases). The CDR3 extends over 14 amino acids. Trimming cost V 5 bases and J 3 bases, with 11 bases left between them. Germline V CDR1 and CDR2: MNHEY, SVGAGI.

V usage is TRBV18 and J usage is TRBJ2-2; D not certain. The CDR3 runs to 12 residues. Germline CDR1 is KGHSH and CDR2 is LQKENI. The V end lost 6 bases, the J end lost 6 bases, and 8 bases lay between the germline ends. The CDR3 nucleotides read TGTGCCAGCTCCTTGACATCCGGGGAGCTGTTTTTT. Protein sequence: CASSLTSGELFF. Full variable domain (rest looked up from reference TRBV18 and TRBJ2-2): NAGVMQNPRHLVRRRGQEARLRCSPMKGHSHVYWYRQLPEEGLKFMVYLQKENIIDESGMPKERFSAEFPKEGPSILRIQQVVRGDSAAYFCASSLTSGELFFGEGSRLTVL.

This chain uses TRBV5-6 with TRBJ2-5, with 11 bases aligning to TRBD2. Looked up from germline, CDR1 is SGHDT and CDR2 is YYEEEE. V gave up 2 bases and J gave up 2 bases; unmatched junction bases: 2. This CDR3 is built from 15 residues. CDR3 residues: CASSFLAGGQETQYF. CDR3 nucleotide sequence: TGTGCCAGCAGCTTTTTAGCGGGAGGGCAAGAGACCCAGTACTTC. Combining the CDR3 with reference TRBV5-6 and TRBJ2-5 gives the whole variable domain DAGVTQSPTHLIKTRGQQVTLRCSPKSGHDTVSWYQQALGQGPQFIFQYYEEEERQRGNFPDRFSGHQFPNYSSELNVNALLLGDSALYLCASSFLAGGQETQYFGPGTRLLVL.

The rearrangement uses TRBV5-4 and TRBJ1-1; D is undetermined. Germline-derived CDR1 and CDR2 are SGHNT and YYREEE (reference sequence). With 6 bases removed from V and 1 base from J, the gap between germline ends came to 7 bases. The CDR3 runs to 12 residues. DNA of the CDR3: TGTGCCAGCAACCAGGAGAACACTGAAGCTTTCTTT. It translates to CASNQENTEAFF.

The CDR3 nucleotides read TGCAGCGTAGCAGACAGCTCTGGAAACACCATATATTTT. Protein product: CSVADSSGNTIYF. The chain employs TRBV29-1 and TRBJ1-3; D might be TRBD1 (5 bases). CDR3 size: 13 residues. Trimming took 6 bases from V and 0 from J, leaving 9 bases between them. Per germline, CDR1 SQVTM and CDR2 ANQGSEA.